These 10 T cell receptor beta chains originate from one sample sequenced in a study of T-cell reconstitution after alpha-beta-depleted transplantation in children. The TCRbeta library was prepared with unique molecular identifiers. TCRdb used MiXCR to reprocess the PCR reads, holding one entry per CDR3 protein. The sample consists of roughly 500,000 distinct CDR3 sequences, about 10% of them appearing once. The source material was PBMCs, sampled before TCRalphabeta/CD19-depleted stem cell transplant. The receptor source for this set is a child aged 2-15 years with inherited bone marrow failure, due to receive a stem cell transplant.

V usage is TRBV12-3 or TRBV12-4 and J usage is TRBJ1-2; the D is unclear. V lost 4 bases and J 3 bases, leaving 15 bases between the germline ends. The CDR3 runs 15 residues. The CDR3 bases are TGTGCCAGCAGTTCCGCCGGGCAGCCCGACTATGGCTACACCTTC. It codes for CASSSAGQPDYGYTF.

At least ten counts were recorded for this clonotype. The chain is built from TRBV10-3 and TRBJ1-1; D gene unclear. CDR3 length: 13 amino acids. V was pared by 3 bases and J by 5 bases, with 10 bases between. Per the germline V gene, CDR1 is ENHRY and CDR2 is SYGVKD. CDR3 in amino acids: CAISDSTGTEAFF. For the CDR3, the DNA is TGTGCCATCAGTGACAGCACGGGGACTGAAGCTTTCTTT.

In this sample, this clonotype turned up many times. V is TRBV11-2 and J is TRBJ2-7, with 7 positions matching TRBD1. Germline CDR1 is SGHAT and CDR2 is FQNNGV. This CDR3 is 18 amino acids long. The V gene end was trimmed by 3 bases and the J gene end by 1 base; junction bases not matched to a gene: 15. The CDR3 region has the DNA TGTGCCAGCAGCTTCATCTGGGGACAGAGGCCCCTTTCCTACGAGCAGTACTTC. Translating it yields CASSFIWGQRPLSYEQYF.

This clonotype was recorded at least ten times. The rearrangement joins TRBV7-2 to TRBJ2-5; 8 bases align to TRBD2. Losses at the gene ends were 2 bases for V and 5 bases for J; bases not matched to a gene: 10. The germline gives CDR1 SGHTA, CDR2 FQGNSA. The CDR3 covers 16 residues. The DNA of the CDR3 is TGTGCCAGCAGCTTACGAGACGGGAGGGCTCACGAGACCCAGTACTTC. Translated, it gives CASSLRDGRAHETQYF.

This clonotype showed up many times. The V gene is TRBV7-9, the J gene TRBJ2-7; 8 nucleotides line up with TRBD1. V was clipped by 8 bases and J by 3 bases; unmatched bases: 9. CDR3 length equals 14 residues. CDR1 and CDR2 (germline): SEHNR, FQNEAQ (reference sequence). The CDR3 DNA reads TGTGCCAGCTGTCCAGGGGGCTTTTACTACGAGCAGTACTTC. Translation gives CASCPGGFYYEQYF. Full variable domain (missing parts from reference TRBV7-9 and TRBJ2-7): DTGVSQNPRHKITKRGQNVTFRCDPISEHNRLYWYRQTLGQGPEFLTYFQNEAQLEKSRLLSDRFSAERPKGSFSTLEIQRTEQGDSAMYLCASCPGGFYYEQYFGPGTRLTVT.

This clonotype was seen repeatedly, ten times or more. V gene TRBV5-1 combines with J gene TRBJ1-4, with D possibly being TRBD1 (5 bases). Trimming cost V 3 bases and J 0 bases, with 9 bases left between them. The CDR3 length is 15 residues. From germline, CDR1 is SGHRS and CDR2 YFSETQ. The CDR3, as DNA: TGCGCCAGCAGCTACACCAGGGCAACTAATGAAAAACTGTTTTTT. The encoded protein is CASSYTRATNEKLFF.

CDR3 sequence: CASSLENPGLSNEQFF. The CDR3 nucleotides are TGTGCCAGCAGCTTGGAAAATCCGGGGCTATCCAATGAGCAGTTCTTC. V usage is TRBV5-6 and J usage is TRBJ2-1; D might be TRBD1 or TRBD2, each matching 5 bases. There are 16 residues in the CDR3. Trimming took 0 bases from V and 6 from J, leaving 16 bases between them. Germline values: CDR1 SGHDT, CDR2 YYEEEE.

This clonotype has a count of ten or more. The genes are TRBV4-3 and TRBJ1-4; D is unclear. The CDR3 is 14 residues long. CDR1 is LGHNA and CDR2 is YSLEER in the germline V gene. V dropped 0 bases and J dropped 4 bases, with 6 bases sitting between them. CDR3 residues: CASSQDRHNEKLFF. CDR3 DNA sequence: TGCGCCAGCAGCCAAGACAGGCATAATGAAAAACTGTTTTTT.

Ten or more counts support this clonotype. Its ends do not fully match the called genes, so a read error is possible. V is TRBV11-2 and J is TRBJ2-3, with D hard to call. This CDR3 comprises 14 residues. Germline CDR1 is SGHAT and CDR2 is FQNNGV. CDR3 DNA: TGTGCCAGCAGCCCACCCCCCTCTTCAGAGACGCAGTATTTT. The encoded protein is CASSPPPSSETQYF.

In this sample, this clonotype turned up many times. The chain combines TRBV3-1 with TRBJ1-4; the match to TRBD1 covers 7 bases. The CDR3 extends over 14 amino acids. J gave up 6 bases and V 3 bases, and 4 bases lay outside the gene matches. The germline V gene has CDR1 LGHDT and CDR2 YNNKEL (reference sequence). The CDR3 protein is CASSQKQGYEKLFF. The CDR3 DNA reads TGTGCCAGCAGCCAGAAACAGGGGTATGAAAAACTGTTTTTT.